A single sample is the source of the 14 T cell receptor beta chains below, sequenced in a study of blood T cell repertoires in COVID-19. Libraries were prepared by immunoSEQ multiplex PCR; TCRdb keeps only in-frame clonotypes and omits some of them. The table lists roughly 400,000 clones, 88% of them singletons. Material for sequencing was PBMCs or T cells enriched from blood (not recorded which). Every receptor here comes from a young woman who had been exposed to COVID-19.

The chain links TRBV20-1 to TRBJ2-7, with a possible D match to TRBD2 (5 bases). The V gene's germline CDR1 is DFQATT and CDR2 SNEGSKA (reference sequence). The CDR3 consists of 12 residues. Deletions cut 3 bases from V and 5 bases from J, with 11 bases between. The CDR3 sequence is CSASTLEDEQYF. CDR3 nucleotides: TGCAGTGCTAGTACCCTGGAGGACGAGCAGTACTTC.

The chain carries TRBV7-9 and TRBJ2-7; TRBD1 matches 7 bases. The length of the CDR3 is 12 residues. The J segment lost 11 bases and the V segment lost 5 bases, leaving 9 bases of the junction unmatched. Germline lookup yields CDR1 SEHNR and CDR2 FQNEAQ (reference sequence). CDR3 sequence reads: CASSRDSRFEYF. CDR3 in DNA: TGTGCCAGCAGCCGGGACAGCCGATTTGAGTACTTC.

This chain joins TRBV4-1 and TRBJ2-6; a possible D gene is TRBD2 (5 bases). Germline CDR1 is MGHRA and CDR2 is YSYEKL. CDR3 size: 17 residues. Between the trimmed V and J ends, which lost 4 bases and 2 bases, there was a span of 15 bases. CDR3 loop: CASSPLRAEAGANVLTF. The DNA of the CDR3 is TGCGCCAGCAGCCCGCTGAGGGCAGAGGCTGGGGCCAACGTCCTGACTTTC.

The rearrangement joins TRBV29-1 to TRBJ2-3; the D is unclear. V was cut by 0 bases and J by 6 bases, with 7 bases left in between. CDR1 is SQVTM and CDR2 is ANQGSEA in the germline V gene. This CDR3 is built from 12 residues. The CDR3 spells CSVEEVADTQYF. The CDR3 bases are TGCAGCGTTGAAGAGGTGGCCGATACGCAGTATTTT.

CDR3 protein: CASSPMEGETQYF. The CDR3 region has the DNA TGTGCCAGCTCCCCAATGGAGGGGGAGACCCAGTACTTC. The rearrangement joins TRBV18 to TRBJ2-5, with D tentatively TRBD2 (6 bases). This CDR3 comprises 13 residues. Between the trimmed V and J ends, which lost 6 bases and 5 bases, there was a span of 13 bases. The germline gives CDR1 KGHSH, CDR2 LQKENI.

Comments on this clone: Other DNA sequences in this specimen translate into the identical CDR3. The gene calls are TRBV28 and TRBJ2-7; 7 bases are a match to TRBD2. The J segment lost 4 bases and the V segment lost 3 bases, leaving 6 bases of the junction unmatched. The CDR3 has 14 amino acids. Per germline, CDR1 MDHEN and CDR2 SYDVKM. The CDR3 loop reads CASSFREGNYEQYF. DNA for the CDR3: TGTGCCAGCAGTTTTAGGGAGGGAAATTACGAGCAGTACTTC.

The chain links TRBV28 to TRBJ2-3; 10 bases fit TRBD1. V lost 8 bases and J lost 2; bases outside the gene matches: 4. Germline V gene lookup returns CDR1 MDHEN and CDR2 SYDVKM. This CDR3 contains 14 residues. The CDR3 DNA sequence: TGTGCCAGCGGGACAGGGGCCCACACAGATACGCAGTATTTT. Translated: CASGTGAHTDTQYF. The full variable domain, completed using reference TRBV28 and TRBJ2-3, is DVKVTQSSRYLVKRTGEKVFLECVQDMDHENMFWYRQDPGLGLRLIYFSYDVKMKEKGDIPEGYSVSREKKERFSLILESASTNQTSMYLCASGTGAHTDTQYFGPGTRLTVL.

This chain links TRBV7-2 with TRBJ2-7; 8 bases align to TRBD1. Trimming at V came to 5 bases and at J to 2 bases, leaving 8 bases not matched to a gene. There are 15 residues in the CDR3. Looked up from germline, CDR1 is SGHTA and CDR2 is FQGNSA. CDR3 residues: CASSMPGQATYEQYF. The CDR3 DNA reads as TGTGCCAGCAGCATGCCGGGACAGGCTACCTACGAGCAGTACTTC.

CDR3 protein: CASSQDRLFEEWGVDANYGYTF. The CDR3, as DNA: TGTGCCAGCAGCCAAGATCGGCTTTTTGAGGAATGGGGGGTTGACGCTAACTATGGCTACACCTTC. The chain combines TRBV3-1 (or the pseudogene TRBV3-2) with TRBJ1-2; D may be TRBD1 (5 bases). Germline V lookup: CDR1 LGHDT, CDR2 YNNKEL (reference sequence). The CDR3 extends over 22 amino acids. Trimming left V 0 bases short and J 0 bases short, with 29 bases between.

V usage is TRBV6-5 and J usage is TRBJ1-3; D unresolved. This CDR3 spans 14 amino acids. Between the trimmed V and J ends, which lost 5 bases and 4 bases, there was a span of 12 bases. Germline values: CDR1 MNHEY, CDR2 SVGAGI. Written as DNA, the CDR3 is TGTGCCAGCAGTCCAGTTTTTGCCGGAAACACCATATATTTT. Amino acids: CASSPVFAGNTIYF.

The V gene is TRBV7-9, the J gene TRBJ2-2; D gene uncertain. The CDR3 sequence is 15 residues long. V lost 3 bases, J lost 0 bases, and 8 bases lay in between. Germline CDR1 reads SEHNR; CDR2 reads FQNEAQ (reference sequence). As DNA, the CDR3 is TGTGCCAGCAGCTTGGCCCTCGCGAACACCGGGGAGCTGTTTTTT. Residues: CASSLALANTGELFF.

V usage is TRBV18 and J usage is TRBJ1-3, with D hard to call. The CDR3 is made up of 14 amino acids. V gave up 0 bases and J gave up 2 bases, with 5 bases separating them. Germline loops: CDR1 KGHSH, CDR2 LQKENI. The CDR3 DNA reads TGTGCCAGCTCACCACCGCGAGCTGGAAACACCATATATTTT. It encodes CASSPPRAGNTIYF.

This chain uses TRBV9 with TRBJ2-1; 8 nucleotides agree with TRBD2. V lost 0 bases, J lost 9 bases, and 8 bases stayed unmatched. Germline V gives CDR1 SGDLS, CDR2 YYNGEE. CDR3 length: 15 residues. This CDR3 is CASSVASPSGSEQFF. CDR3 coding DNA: TGTGCCAGCAGCGTAGCGTCCCCAAGCGGGAGTGAGCAGTTCTTC.

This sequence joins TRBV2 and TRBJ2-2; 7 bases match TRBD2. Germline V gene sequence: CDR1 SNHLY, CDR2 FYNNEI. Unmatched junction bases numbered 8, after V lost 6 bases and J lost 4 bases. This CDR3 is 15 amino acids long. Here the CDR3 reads CASSLLASLTGELFF. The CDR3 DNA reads TGTGCCAGCAGCCTACTAGCGAGCCTCACCGGGGAGCTGTTTTTT.